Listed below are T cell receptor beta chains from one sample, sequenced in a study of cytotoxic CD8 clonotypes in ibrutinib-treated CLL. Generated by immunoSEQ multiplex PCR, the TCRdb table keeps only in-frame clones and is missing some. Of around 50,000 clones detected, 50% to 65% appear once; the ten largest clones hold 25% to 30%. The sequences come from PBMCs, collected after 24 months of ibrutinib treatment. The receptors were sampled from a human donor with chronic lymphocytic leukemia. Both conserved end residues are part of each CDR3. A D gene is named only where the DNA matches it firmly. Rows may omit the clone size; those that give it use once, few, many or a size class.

CDR3: CAIMRGYNSPLHF
DNA: TGTGCCATCATGAGGGGGTATAATTCACCCCTCCACTTT
D: NA
size: NA
J: TRBJ1-6
V: TRBV10-3

CDR3: CASSPTGGSNQPQHF
DNA: TGTGCCAGCAGTCCTACGGGAGGGAGCAATCAGCCCCAGCATTTT
D: NA
size: NA
J: TRBJ1-5
V: TRBV6-5

CDR3: CASSFGQGVYNEQFF
DNA: TGTGCCAGCAGCTTCGGACAGGGAGTCTACAATGAGCAGTTCTTC
D: TRBD1
size: NA
J: TRBJ2-1
V: TRBV5-4

CDR3: CASSHGTQIQETQYF
DNA: TGCGCCAGCAGCCATGGGACACAGATACAAGAGACCCAGTACTTC
D: NA
size: few
J: TRBJ2-5
V: TRBV5-1

CDR3: CASSQPSELTDTQYF
DNA: TGTGCCAGCAGTCAACCTAGCGAACTCACAGATACGCAGTATTTT
D: NA
size: once
J: TRBJ2-3
V: TRBV28

CDR3: CATSRDRNYGYTF
DNA: TGTGCCACCAGCAGAGACCGGAACTATGGCTACACCTTC
D: NA
size: NA
J: TRBJ1-2
V: TRBV15

CDR3: CASSIRVGSTDTQYF
DNA: TGTGCCAGTAGTATCCGGGTAGGGTCCACAGATACGCAGTATTTT
D: NA
size: NA
J: TRBJ2-3
V: TRBV19

CDR3: CASSLTGSRADTQYF
DNA: TGTGCCAGCAGCTTAACGGGTTCACGGGCAGATACGCAGTATTTT
D: NA
size: NA
J: TRBJ2-3
V: TRBV7-8

CDR3: CASSLGQIGEKLFF
DNA: TGTGCCAGCAGCTTAGGACAGATCGGTGAAAAACTGTTTTTT
D: NA
size: NA
J: TRBJ1-4
V: TRBV5-5

CDR3: CSVGPVDTQYF
DNA: TGCAGCGTTGGCCCCGTAGATACGCAGTATTTT
D: NA
size: NA
J: TRBJ2-3
V: TRBV29-1

CDR3: CASSLDTRNYGYTF
DNA: TGTGCCAGCAGCTTGGACACCAGAAACTATGGCTACACCTTC
D: NA
size: NA
J: TRBJ1-2
V: TRBV5-8

CDR3: CASAPLAYEQYF
DNA: TGTGCCAGCGCCCCCCTAGCCTACGAGCAGTACTTC
D: NA
size: NA
J: TRBJ2-7
V: TRBV2

CDR3: CASSRPWGTMNTEAFF
DNA: TGTGCCAGCAGCCGGCCCTGGGGAACGATGAACACTGAAGCTTTCTTT
D: NA
size: NA
J: TRBJ1-1
V: TRBV7-8

CDR3: CASSESEQGHGYTF
DNA: TGTGCCAGCAGTGAATCCGAGCAGGGTCATGGCTACACCTTC
D: NA
size: NA
J: TRBJ1-2
V: TRBV6-1

CDR3: CASSISRGIQETQYF
DNA: TGTGCCAGTAGTATCAGCAGGGGCATCCAGGAGACCCAGTACTTC
D: NA
size: NA
J: TRBJ2-5
V: TRBV19

CDR3: CASSPSGVPYNEQFF
DNA: TGCGCCAGCAGCCCTAGCGGGGTCCCCTACAATGAGCAGTTCTTC
D: TRBD2
size: NA
J: TRBJ2-1
V: TRBV5-1

CDR3: CASSLNGDSNNEQFF
DNA: TGTGCCAGTAGCCTGAACGGGGACAGTAACAATGAGCAGTTCTTC
D: TRBD1
size: few
J: TRBJ2-1
V: TRBV19

CDR3: CASSLGKQGGYGYTF
DNA: TGTGCCAGCAGCTTAGGAAAACAGGGAGGCTATGGCTACACCTTC
D: NA
size: NA
J: TRBJ1-2
V: TRBV7-6

CDR3: CASSPQWGGGYNEQFF
DNA: TGCGCCAGCAGCCCCCAGTGGGGCGGGGGCTACAATGAGCAGTTCTTC
D: TRBD2
size: few
J: TRBJ2-1
V: TRBV5-1

CDR3: CASSLGAQGGAYEQYF
DNA: TGTGCCAGCAGCTTAGGGGCCCAAGGGGGGGCCTACGAGCAGTACTTC
D: NA
size: few
J: TRBJ2-7
V: TRBV11-2

CDR3: CASSVAADSGNTIYF
DNA: TGTGCCAGCAGCGTAGCGGCGGACTCTGGAAACACCATATATTTT
D: NA
size: many
J: TRBJ1-3
V: TRBV9

CDR3: CASSLGGRYEQYF
DNA: TGTGCCAGCAGTTTGGGGGGTCGGTACGAGCAGTACTTC
D: NA
size: NA
J: TRBJ2-7
V: TRBV28

CDR3: CASKNYAHRGFGTEAFF
DNA: TGTGCCAGCAAGAATTATGCCCACAGGGGTTTCGGGACTGAAGCTTTCTTT
D: TRBD1
size: once
J: TRBJ1-1
V: TRBV5-6

CDR3: CASSPGLSTDTQYF
DNA: TGTGCCAGTAGTCCTGGACTATCCACAGATACGCAGTATTTT
D: NA
size: NA
J: TRBJ2-3
V: TRBV19

CDR3: CASSLGLQGVGELFF
DNA: TGCGCCAGCAGCTTGGGGTTACAGGGAGTCGGGGAGCTGTTTTTT
D: NA
size: NA
J: TRBJ2-2
V: TRBV5-1

CDR3: CASSFQKTEVNTGELFF
DNA: TGTGCCAGCAGTTTTCAGAAAACCGAGGTGAACACCGGGGAGCTGTTTTTT
D: NA
size: NA
J: TRBJ2-2
V: TRBV27

CDR3: CASTTGPTSNQPQHF
DNA: TGTGCCAGTACCACTGGCCCGACGAGCAATCAGCCCCAGCATTTT
D: NA
size: few
J: TRBJ1-5
V: TRBV19

CDR3: CASSLWGTYNSPLHF
DNA: TGTGCCAGCAGCCTATGGGGGACCTATAATTCACCCCTCCACTTT
D: NA
size: NA
J: TRBJ1-6
V: TRBV7-8

CDR3: CASSLLRESPLHF
DNA: TGTGCCAGCAGTCTTCTAAGGGAGTCACCCCTCCACTTT
D: NA
size: few
J: TRBJ1-6
V: TRBV2

CDR3: CASSYKGAGELFF
DNA: TGTGCCAGCAGTTATAAGGGAGCGGGGGAGCTGTTTTTT
D: NA
size: NA
J: TRBJ2-2
V: TRBV6-5

CDR3: CATSRVGSGGQPQHF
DNA: TGTGCCACCAGCAGAGTGGGTTCGGGAGGTCAGCCCCAGCATTTT
D: NA
size: few
J: TRBJ1-5
V: TRBV15

CDR3: CASSVMDEQFF
DNA: TGCGCCAGCAGTGTTATGGATGAGCAGTTCTTC
D: NA
size: NA
J: TRBJ2-1
V: TRBV10-1

CDR3: CSVEKAETQYF
DNA: TGCAGCGTTGAAAAGGCGGAGACCCAGTACTTC
D: NA
size: NA
J: TRBJ2-5
V: TRBV29-1

CDR3: CASSPGGLVEQYF
DNA: TGTGCCAGCAGCCCAGGGGGGCTAGTCGAGCAGTACTTC
D: NA
size: NA
J: TRBJ2-7
V: TRBV28

CDR3: CASSYAGDGYTF
DNA: TGTGCCAGCAGTTATGCGGGTGATGGCTACACCTTC
D: NA
size: NA
J: TRBJ1-2
V: TRBV27

CDR3: CASSVVPASYGYTF
DNA: TGTGCCAGCAGCGTAGTGCCAGCGTCTTATGGCTACACCTTC
D: NA
size: NA
J: TRBJ1-2
V: TRBV9

CDR3: CASSFVSPGGTEAFF
DNA: TGTGCCAGCAGTTTCGTAAGCCCTGGGGGGACTGAAGCTTTCTTT
D: NA
size: NA
J: TRBJ1-1
V: TRBV6-6

CDR3: CATRGGDLRWEQYF
DNA: TGTGCCACCCGGGGGGGGGACCTCCGGTGGGAGCAGTACTTC
D: TRBD2
size: NA
J: TRBJ2-7
V: TRBV6-4